The source of this T cell receptor (beta chain) is a study of T cells in Graves' hyperthyroidism and ophthalmopathy. Germline V lookup: CDR1 LNHNV, CDR2 YYDKDF (reference sequence). CDR3 length equals 13 residues. With 5 bases removed from V and 8 bases from J, the gap between germline ends came to 12 bases. RNA transcripts gave rise to amplified TCR beta CDR3 regions. A set of HTBI primers served as the primers for a first-round RT-PCR of the TCR CDR3. TCRdb fed the multiplex PCR reads into MiXCR, producing one record per CDR3 protein. Of about 840,000 distinct CDR3 sequences listed, roughly 37% are singletons. Diagnoses were established using clinical symptoms, serum thyroxine and TRAb, thyroid ultrasound and orbital computed tomography. The PBMCs studied were ones that came from 8 to 10 ml fresh peripheral blood. This clonotype was detected ten times or more.

The sample consisted of blood. The chain recombines TRBV15 with TRBJ1-4; D call uncertain. This TCR was recovered from a man aged 18 to 30 with Graves' hyperthyroidism. The DNA of the CDR3 is TGTGCCACCAGCGGCACCCTGGGGGAAAAACTGTTTTTT. Amino acid sequence: CATSGTLGEKLFF.